A selection of T cell receptor beta chains follows, all from one sample in a study of siplizumab effects on memory and regulatory T cells. Method: immunoSEQ multiplex PCR; TCRdb's copy keeps in-frame clones and lacks some. The data show roughly 120,000 clones, with more than 90% seen just once and 1% to 1.5% held by the top ten. Sequencing was done on a sample of CD4+ T cells sorted from blood. Receptor source: a human donor in good health. The CDR3 runs from the conserved cysteine through the conserved F or W. D genes are given only for firm matches.

v_gene	j_gene	d_gene	CDR3nt	CDR3aa
TRBV5-1	TRBJ2-2	TRBD1	TGCGCCAGCAGCTCGGACAGGGTTGGGGAGCTGTTTTTT	CASSSDRVGELFF
TRBV10-3	TRBJ2-3	TRBD1	TGTGCCATCAGACCGACAGGGGGCACAGATACGCAGTATTTT	CAIRPTGGTDTQYF
TRBV5-1	TRBJ1-6	.	TGCGCCAGCAGCTCCAGGACTTCTACGAGCTCCTATAATTCACCCCTCCACTTT	CASSSRTSTSSYNSPLHF
TRBV2	TRBJ1-1	TRBD1	TGTGCCAGCAGGGAACGACAGGGAAAGAACACTGAAGCTTTCTTT	CASRERQGKNTEAFF
TRBV5-1	TRBJ2-1	.	TGCGCCAGCAGCTTGGGGGACTTCGGAAATGAGCAGTTCTTC	CASSLGDFGNEQFF
TRBV7-9	TRBJ2-7	.	TGTGCCAGCAGCCCCCCCAGGCGGGGAGACGAGCAGTACTTC	CASSPPRRGDEQYF
TRBV9	TRBJ2-1	.	TGTGCCAGCAGCGCAGAGGTGGGGACAAGCTCCTACAATGAGCAGTTCTTC	CASSAEVGTSSYNEQFF
TRBV9	TRBJ2-1	.	TGTGCCAGCAGCTCGGGGACTGCCCCCCATGAGCAGTTCTTC	CASSSGTAPHEQFF
TRBV15	TRBJ2-7	TRBD1	TGTGCCACCAGCAGCCCCAGGACAGGCTCTTCCTACGAGCAGTACTTC	CATSSPRTGSSYEQYF
TRBV5-1	TRBJ1-2	.	TGCGCCAGCAGCTCCCGGGGGGAGCCCTACGGCTACACCTTC	CASSSRGEPYGYTF
TRBV5-4	TRBJ2-7	TRBD2	TGTGCCAGCAGCCCCGGACTAGCGGGACTCTACGAGCAGTACTTC	CASSPGLAGLYEQYF
TRBV19	TRBJ1-2	.	TGTGCCACCTTACCGGAGGGAGGAGGGTATGATGGCTACACCTTC	CATLPEGGGYDGYTF
TRBV9	TRBJ1-5	.	TGTGCCAGCAGCGTAGCTGGCCAGGGCTTGCCCCAGCATTTT	CASSVAGQGLPQHF